This T cell receptor beta chain came from a study of blood T cell repertoires in COVID-19. Data came from immunoSEQ multiplex PCR; TCRdb stores just in-frame clones and leaves some out. The table shows hundreds of thousands of clones, with 91% occurring only once. This CDR3 region has 15 residues. Per germline, CDR1 MNHEY and CDR2 SVGEGT. Trimming left V 4 bases short and J 0 bases short, with 10 bases between. The sequence derives from a woman between 18 and 30 years old who had recovered from COVID-19. The source material was peripheral blood. The V and J genes are TRBV6-2 or TRBV6-3 and TRBJ2-4; TRBD1 might be the D (5 bases). CDR3 region: CASSWTKIAKNIQYF. CDR3 DNA: TGTGCCAGCAGTTGGACAAAAATAGCCAAAAACATTCAGTACTTC.